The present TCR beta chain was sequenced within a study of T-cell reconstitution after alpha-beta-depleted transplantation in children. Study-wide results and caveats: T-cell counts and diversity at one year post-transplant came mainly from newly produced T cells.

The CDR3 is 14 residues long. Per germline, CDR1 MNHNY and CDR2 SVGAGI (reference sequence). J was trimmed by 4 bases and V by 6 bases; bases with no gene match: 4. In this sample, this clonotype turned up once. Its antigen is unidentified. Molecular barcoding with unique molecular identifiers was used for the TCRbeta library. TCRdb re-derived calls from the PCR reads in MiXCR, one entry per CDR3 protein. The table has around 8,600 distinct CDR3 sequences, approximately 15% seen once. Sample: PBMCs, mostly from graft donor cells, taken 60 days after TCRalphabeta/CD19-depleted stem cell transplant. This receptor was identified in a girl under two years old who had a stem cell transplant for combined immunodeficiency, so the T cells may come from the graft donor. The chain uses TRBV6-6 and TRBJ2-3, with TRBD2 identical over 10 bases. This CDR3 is CASRPSGGSDTQYF. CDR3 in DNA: TGTGCCAGCAGACCTAGCGGGGGTTCAGATACGCAGTATTTT.